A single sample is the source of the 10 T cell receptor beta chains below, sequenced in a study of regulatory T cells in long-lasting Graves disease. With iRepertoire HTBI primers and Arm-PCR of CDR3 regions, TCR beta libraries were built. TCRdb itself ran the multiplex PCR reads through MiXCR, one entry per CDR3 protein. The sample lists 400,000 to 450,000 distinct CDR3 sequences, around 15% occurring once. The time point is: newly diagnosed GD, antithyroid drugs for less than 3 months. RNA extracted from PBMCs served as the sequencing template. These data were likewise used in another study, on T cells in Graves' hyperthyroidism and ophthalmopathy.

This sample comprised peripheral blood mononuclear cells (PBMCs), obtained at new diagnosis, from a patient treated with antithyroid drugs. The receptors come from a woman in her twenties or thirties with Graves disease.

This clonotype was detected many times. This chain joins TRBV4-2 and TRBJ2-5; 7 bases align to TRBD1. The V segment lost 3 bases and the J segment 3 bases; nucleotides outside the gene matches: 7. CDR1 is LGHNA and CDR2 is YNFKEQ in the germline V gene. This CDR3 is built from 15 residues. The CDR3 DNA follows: TGTGCCAGCAGCCAGGGGATGGGGACAGAAGAGACCCAGTACTTC. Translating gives CASSQGMGTEETQYF.

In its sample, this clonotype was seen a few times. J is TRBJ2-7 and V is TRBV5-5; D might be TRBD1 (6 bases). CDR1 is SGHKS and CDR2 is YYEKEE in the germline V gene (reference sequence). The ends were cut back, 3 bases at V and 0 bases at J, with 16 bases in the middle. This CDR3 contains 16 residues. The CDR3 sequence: CASSWYRVQGSYEQYF. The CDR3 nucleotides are TGTGCCAGCAGCTGGTACAGGGTACAGGGCTCCTACGAGCAGTACTTC.

The chain's CDR3 is CATSDFAGTEQFF. The CDR3 DNA reads as TGTGCCACCAGTGATTTTGCAGGGACCGAGCAGTTCTTC. The chain has TRBV24-1 and TRBJ2-1; D possibly matches TRBD1 or TRBD2 (5 bases each). Germline V lookup: CDR1 KGHDR, CDR2 SFDVKD. This CDR3 spans 13 amino acids. The V end lost 1 base, the J end lost 10 bases, and 10 bases lay between the germline ends.

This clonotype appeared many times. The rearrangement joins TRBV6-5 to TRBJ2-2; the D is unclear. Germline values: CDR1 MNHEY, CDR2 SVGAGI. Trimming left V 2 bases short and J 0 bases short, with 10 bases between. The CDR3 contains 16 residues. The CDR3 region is CASSYPVSSNTGELFF. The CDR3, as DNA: TGTGCCAGCAGTTACCCCGTCTCATCGAACACCGGGGAGCTGTTTTTT.

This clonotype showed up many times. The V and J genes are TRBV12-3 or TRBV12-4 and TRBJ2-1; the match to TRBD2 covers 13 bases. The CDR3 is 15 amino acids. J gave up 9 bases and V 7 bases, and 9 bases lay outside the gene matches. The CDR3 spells CASILLAGGPGEQFF. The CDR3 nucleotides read TGTGCCAGCATCTTACTAGCGGGAGGGCCTGGTGAGCAGTTCTTC.

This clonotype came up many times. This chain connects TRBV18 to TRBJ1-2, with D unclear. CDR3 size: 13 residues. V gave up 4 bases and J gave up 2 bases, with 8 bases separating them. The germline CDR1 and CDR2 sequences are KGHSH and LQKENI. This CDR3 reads CASSRAENYGYTF. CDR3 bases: TGTGCCAGCTCACGGGCGGAAAACTATGGCTACACCTTC.

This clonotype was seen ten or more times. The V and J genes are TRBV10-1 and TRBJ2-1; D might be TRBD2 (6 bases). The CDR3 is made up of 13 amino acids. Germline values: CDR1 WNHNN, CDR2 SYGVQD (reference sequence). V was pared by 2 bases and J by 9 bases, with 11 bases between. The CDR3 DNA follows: TGCGCCAGCAGTGAGATGGGGGGTTTTGAGCAGTTCTTC. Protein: CASSEMGGFEQFF.

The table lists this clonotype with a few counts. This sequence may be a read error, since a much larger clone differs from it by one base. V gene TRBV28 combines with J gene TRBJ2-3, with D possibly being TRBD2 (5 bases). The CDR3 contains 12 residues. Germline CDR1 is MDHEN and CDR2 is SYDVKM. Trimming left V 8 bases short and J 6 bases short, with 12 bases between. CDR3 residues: CASAGRVDTQYF. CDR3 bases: TGTGCCAGCGCGGGTCGGGTGGATACGCAGTATTTT. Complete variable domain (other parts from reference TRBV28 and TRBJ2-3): DVKVTQSSRYLVKRTGEKVFLECVQDMDHENMFWYRQDPGLGLRLIYFSYDVKMKEKGDIPEGYSVSREKKERFSLILESASTNQTSMYLCASAGRVDTQYFGPGTRLTVL.

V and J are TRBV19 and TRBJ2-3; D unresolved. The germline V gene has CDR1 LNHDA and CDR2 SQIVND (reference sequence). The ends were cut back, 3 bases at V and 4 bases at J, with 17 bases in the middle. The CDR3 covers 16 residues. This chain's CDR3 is CASSISQVTLADTQYF. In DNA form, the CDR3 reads TGTGCCAGTAGTATTTCGCAGGTTACCCTGGCAGATACGCAGTATTTT.

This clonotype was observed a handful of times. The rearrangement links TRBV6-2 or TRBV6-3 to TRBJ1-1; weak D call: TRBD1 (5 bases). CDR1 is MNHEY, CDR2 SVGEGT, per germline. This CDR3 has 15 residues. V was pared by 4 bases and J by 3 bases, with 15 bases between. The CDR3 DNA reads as TGTGCCAGCAGTTTTCTGGACCCGGGGGACACTGAAGCTTTCTTT. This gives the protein CASSFLDPGDTEAFF.